What follows are 18 T cell receptor beta chains derived from one specimen sequenced in a study of cytomegalovirus exposure and HLA in healthy donors. This PCR relied on a set of 60 Vbeta primers and 13 Jbeta primers. Assay used: immunoSEQ multiplex PCR; TCRdb lists only in-frame clones, some missing. The sample gives over 150,000 clones, over 70% of which show up once; 2.1% is in the top ten. Material: PBMCs. These receptors were taken from a man aged 30 to 39 in good health and CMV-seronegative.

This clone appeared a few times. DNA for the CDR3: TGTGCCAGCAGCTTAGTAGAGACAGGGGATGGCTACACCTTC. It is translated as CASSLVETGDGYTF. V gene TRBV7-9 combines with J gene TRBJ1-2; 8 nucleotides agree with TRBD1. Germline-derived CDR1 and CDR2 are SEHNR and FQNEAQ (reference sequence). The CDR3 length is 14 residues. The V segment lost 1 base and the J segment 6 bases; nucleotides outside the gene matches: 4.

This clone was picked up a small number of times. The V and J genes are TRBV7-8 and TRBJ2-5, with 7 bases lining up with TRBD1. The trim removed 5 bases at V and 2 bases at J, leaving 5 bases unmatched. Germline-derived CDR1 and CDR2 are SGHVS and FQNEAQ. The CDR3 sequence is 14 residues long. CDR3 residues: CASSRRQGQETQYF. The CDR3 nucleotides read TGTGCCAGCAGCCGTCGACAGGGTCAAGAGACCCAGTACTTC.

J is TRBJ2-3 and V is TRBV5-1, with 16 bases matching TRBD2. Losses at the gene ends were 4 bases for V and 2 bases for J; bases not matched to a gene: 10. The germline CDR1 and CDR2 sequences are SGHRS and YFSETQ. The CDR3 length is 19 residues. CDR3 loop: CASSNGRGLAGGPTDTQYF. The CDR3 DNA reads as TGCGCCAGCAGCAACGGCCGGGGACTAGCGGGGGGGCCCACAGATACGCAGTATTTT.

This clone is a singleton in its sample. The J gene is TRBJ2-3, the V gene TRBV30; possibly TRBD1 for D (5 bases). CDR1 is GTSNPN and CDR2 is SVGIG in the germline V gene (reference sequence). V dropped 1 base and J dropped 1 base, with 12 bases sitting between them. The CDR3 spans 15 residues. The CDR3 sequence: CAWSGLGAGTDTQYF. DNA for the CDR3: TGTGCCTGGAGTGGATTAGGGGCCGGCACAGATACGCAGTATTTT.

V and J are TRBV4-2 and TRBJ1-1, with D possibly matching TRBD1 (5 bases). The V end was cut by 1 base, the J end by 1 base, with 10 bases between. Germline V gives CDR1 LGHNA, CDR2 YNFKEQ. The CDR3 sequence is 15 residues long. CDR3 in amino acids: CASSQAWQGNTEAFF. The CDR3 DNA reads TGTGCCAGCAGCCAAGCGTGGCAGGGGAACACTGAAGCTTTCTTT.

This chain uses TRBV5-4 with TRBJ2-5, with 7 bases fitting TRBD2. Germline assignment: CDR1 SGHNT and CDR2 YYREEE (reference sequence). This CDR3 comprises 15 residues. Trimming at V came to 2 bases and at J to 5 bases, leaving 9 bases not matched to a gene. The CDR3 loop reads CASSLPPGGGETQYF. DNA for the CDR3: TGTGCCAGCAGCTTACCCCCCGGGGGAGGGGAGACCCAGTACTTC.

The chain has TRBV19 and TRBJ1-1; 7 bases map to TRBD1. This CDR3 has 15 amino acids. Germline lookup yields CDR1 LNHDA and CDR2 SQIVND (reference sequence). Losses at the gene ends were 5 bases for V and 2 bases for J; bases not matched to a gene: 8. The DNA for the CDR3 is TGTGCCAGTAGTGTACAGGGGACTGGAAACACTGAAGCTTTCTTT. As protein: CASSVQGTGNTEAFF.

The chain has TRBV7-9 and TRBJ1-3; unclear D gene. CDR3 size: 15 residues. V was shortened by 1 base and J by 0 bases, with 7 bases between the two germline ends. The germline V gene encodes CDR1 SEHNR and CDR2 FQNEAQ (reference sequence). The DNA of the CDR3 is TGTGCCAGCAGCTTAGGTCGGAGCTCTGGAAACACCATATATTTT. This encodes CASSLGRSSGNTIYF.

The V and J genes are TRBV10-3 and TRBJ2-2, with D possibly being TRBD2 (5 bases). CDR3 length: 13 amino acids. The V and J ends lost 8 bases and 4 bases respectively, with 11 bases between them. Per the germline V gene, CDR1 is ENHRY and CDR2 is SYGVKD. This chain's CDR3 is CAIRVGSTGELFF. The CDR3 region has the DNA TGTGCCATCCGGGTAGGGAGCACCGGGGAGCTGTTTTTT.

This clone has only a few counts. V is TRBV7-8 and J is TRBJ2-3; 14 positions agree with TRBD2. Unmatched junction bases numbered 6, after V lost 5 bases and J lost 2 bases. Germline CDR1 is SGHVS and CDR2 is FQNEAQ. This CDR3 contains 17 residues. DNA of the CDR3: TGTGCCAGCAGCCCCCGGACTAGCGGGGGGTTCACAGATACGCAGTATTTT. Translation: CASSPRTSGGFTDTQYF.

This clone has more than one count but fewer than ten. The rearrangement joins TRBV6-4 to TRBJ2-3, with D possibly TRBD1 on 5 matching bases. The V end was cut by 2 bases, the J end by 2 bases, with 8 bases between. The germline CDR1 and CDR2 sequences are MRHNA and SNTAGT. The CDR3 consists of 14 residues. CDR3 sequence: CASSDRGDTDTQYF. CDR3 nucleotide sequence: TGTGCCAGCAGTGACAGGGGTGACACAGATACGCAGTATTTT.

This clone was counted only a few times. V gene TRBV5-4 combines with J gene TRBJ2-2; 10 bases agree with TRBD2. CDR1 is SGHNT and CDR2 is YYREEE in the germline V gene (reference sequence). The CDR3 consists of 15 residues. Losses at the gene ends were 2 bases for V and 6 bases for J; bases not matched to a gene: 4. The CDR3 region has the DNA TGTGCCAGCAGCTTAGCGGGGGGGCAATCCGGGGAGCTGTTTTTT. This sequence encodes CASSLAGGQSGELFF.

On this clone itself: At one end the junction does not follow the germline gene, possibly because of a read error. The chain joins TRBV15 to TRBJ1-6, with D unresolved. From germline, CDR1 is LNHNV and CDR2 YYDKDF (reference sequence). This CDR3 has 14 amino acids. CDR3 sequence: CATSRIGRNSPLNF. CDR3 sequence (DNA): TGTGCCACCAGCAGGATAGGCAGGAATTCACCCCTCAACTTT.

The chain couples TRBV7-9 to TRBJ2-7; 9 bases match TRBD2. The V gene end was trimmed by 1 base and the J gene end by 5 bases; junction bases not matched to a gene: 0. The length of the CDR3 is 13 residues. Germline V gives CDR1 SEHNR, CDR2 FQNEAQ (reference sequence). The DNA for the CDR3 is TGTGCCAGCAGCTTAGGCGGGGGGGACGAGCAGTACTTC. Protein sequence: CASSLGGGDEQYF.

Concerning this clone: The junction and the germline gene differ at one end; a read error may be behind it. The J gene is TRBJ2-7, the V gene TRBV7-9; D uncertain. The CDR3 sequence is 11 residues long. Germline-derived CDR1 and CDR2 are SEHNR and FQNEAQ (reference sequence). DNA of the CDR3: TGTTCCAGCAGCCGTATGTACGAGCAGTACTTC. It codes for CSSSRMYEQYF.

The chain uses TRBV19 and TRBJ1-5; tentatively, D is TRBD1 (6 bases). This CDR3 region has 14 residues. Germline CDR1 is LNHDA and CDR2 is SQIVND (reference sequence). Between the trimmed V and J ends, which lost 11 bases and 2 bases, there was a span of 16 bases. Here the CDR3 reads CASSDSLGNQPQHF. CDR3 coding DNA: TGTGCCTCATCGGACAGTTTAGGCAATCAGCCCCAGCATTTT.

The rearrangement links TRBV19 to TRBJ1-1; D unclear. CDR1 is LNHDA, CDR2 SQIVND, per germline (reference sequence). V was cut by 5 bases and J by 5 bases, with 18 bases left in between. The CDR3 totals 15 residues. The CDR3 nucleotides read TGTGCCAGTAGTGCCCCATTGGAGTCTTCAACTGAAGCTTTCTTT. It codes for CASSAPLESSTEAFF.

This clone has a single count. V usage is TRBV5-4 and J usage is TRBJ2-2, with TRBD2 identical over 8 bases. Looked up from germline, CDR1 is SGHNT and CDR2 is YYREEE (reference sequence). The CDR3 sequence is 15 residues long. Trimming at V came to 4 bases and at J to 3 bases, leaving 5 bases not matched to a gene. The DNA of the CDR3 is TGTGCCAGCAGCCCCCGGGGGGGGGACACCGGGGAGCTGTTTTTT. Protein product: CASSPRGGDTGELFF.